This T cell receptor (beta chain) was identified in a study of monozygotic twins with inflammatory bowel disease. Germline CDR1 reads ENHRY; CDR2 reads SYGVKD. The CDR3 is 12 amino acids. TCRdb reprocessed the 5' RACE reads and reports one entry per CDR3 protein, with no DNA. This repertoire includes 420,000 or so distinct CDR3 sequences. The rearrangement uses TRBV10-3 and TRBJ1-1. Sequencing used blood. This receptor was identified in a human donor with ulcerative colitis or Crohn's disease, or a healthy co-twin of an affected twin (not recorded which). The CDR3: CAISDQTTEAFF.